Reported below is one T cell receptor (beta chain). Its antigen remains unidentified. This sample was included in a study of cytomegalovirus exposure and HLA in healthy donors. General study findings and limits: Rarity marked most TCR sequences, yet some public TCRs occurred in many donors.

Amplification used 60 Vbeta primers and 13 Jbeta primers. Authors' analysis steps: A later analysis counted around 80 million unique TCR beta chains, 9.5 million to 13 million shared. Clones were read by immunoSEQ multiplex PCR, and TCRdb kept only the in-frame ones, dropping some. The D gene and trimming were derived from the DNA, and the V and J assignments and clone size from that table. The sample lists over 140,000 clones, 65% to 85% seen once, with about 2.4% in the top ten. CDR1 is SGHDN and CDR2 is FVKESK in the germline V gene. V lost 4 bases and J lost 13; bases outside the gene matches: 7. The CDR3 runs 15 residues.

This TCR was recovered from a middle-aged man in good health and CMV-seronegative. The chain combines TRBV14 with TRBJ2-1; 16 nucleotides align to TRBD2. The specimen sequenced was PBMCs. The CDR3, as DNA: TGTGCCAGCAGCCCTGGGACTAGCGGGAGGGTCGAACAGTTCTTC. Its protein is CASSPGTSGRVEQFF.